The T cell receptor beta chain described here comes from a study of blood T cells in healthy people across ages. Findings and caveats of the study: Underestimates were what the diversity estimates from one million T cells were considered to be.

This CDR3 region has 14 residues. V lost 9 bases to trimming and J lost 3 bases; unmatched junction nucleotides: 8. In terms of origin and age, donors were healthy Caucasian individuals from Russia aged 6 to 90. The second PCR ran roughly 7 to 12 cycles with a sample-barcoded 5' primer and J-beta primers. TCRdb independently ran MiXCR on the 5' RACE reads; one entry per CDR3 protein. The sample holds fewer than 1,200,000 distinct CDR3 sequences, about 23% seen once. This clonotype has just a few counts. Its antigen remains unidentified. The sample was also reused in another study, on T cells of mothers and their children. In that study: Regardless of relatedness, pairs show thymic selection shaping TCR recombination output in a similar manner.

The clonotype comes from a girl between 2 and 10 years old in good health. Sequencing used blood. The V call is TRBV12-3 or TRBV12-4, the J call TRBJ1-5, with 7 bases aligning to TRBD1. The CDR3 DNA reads TGTGCCAGTGGAGCGGGACAGTTCAATCAGCCCCAGCATTTT. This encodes CASGAGQFNQPQHF.